The 14 T cell receptor beta chains in this list originate from one sample, sequenced in a study of blood T cell repertoires in COVID-19. Sequencing used immunoSEQ multiplex PCR; TCRdb keeps in-frame clones, though not all of them. The sample carries 250,000 to 300,000 clones, roughly 88% recorded once. The sample consisted of PBMCs or T cells enriched from blood (not recorded which). Receptors were obtained from a woman between 45 and 65 years old who had recovered from COVID-19.

The chain recombines TRBV7-9 with TRBJ1-4, with D tentatively TRBD1 (6 bases). This CDR3 has 14 residues. Germline CDR1 reads SEHNR; CDR2 reads FQNEAQ (reference sequence). Trimming pared 5 bases from V and 6 bases from J, leaving 13 bases between. CDR3 in amino acids: CASSPRGGDEKLFF. In nucleotides, the CDR3 is TGTGCCAGCAGCCCGAGGGGGGGGGATGAAAAACTGTTTTTT.

This chain uses TRBV7-8 with TRBJ2-3; 13 bases line up with TRBD2. The junction had 5 bases not matched to a gene; V was cut back by 5 bases and J by 3 bases. The CDR3 sequence is 16 residues long. The germline V gene has CDR1 SGHVS and CDR2 FQNEAQ. The CDR3 loop is CASSARLAGGTDTQYF. As DNA, the CDR3 is TGTGCCAGCAGCGCGCGACTAGCGGGGGGTACAGATACGCAGTATTTT.

This clone was picked up a small number of times. This rearrangement joins TRBV7-9 to TRBJ1-6; 9 bases match TRBD1. V was clipped by 3 bases and J by 5 bases; unmatched bases: 5. Germline loops: CDR1 SEHNR, CDR2 FQNEAQ (reference sequence). The CDR3 has 16 residues. The CDR3 loop is CASSFNTGGNNSPLHF. CDR3 coding DNA: TGTGCCAGCAGCTTTAATACAGGGGGCAATAATTCACCCCTCCACTTT.

This clone was observed a single time. This chain connects TRBV5-4 to TRBJ2-7, with 7 bases identical to TRBD2. Germline loops: CDR1 SGHNT, CDR2 YYREEE (reference sequence). V gave up 0 bases and J gave up 2 bases; unmatched junction bases: 5. This CDR3 has 15 amino acids. CDR3 loop: CASSLVTGGTYEQYF. The DNA of the CDR3 is TGTGCCAGCAGCTTGGTTACGGGGGGAACCTACGAGCAGTACTTC.

The V and J genes are TRBV28 and TRBJ1-1; no firm D call. The germline V gene encodes CDR1 MDHEN and CDR2 SYDVKM. The length of the CDR3 is 16 residues. V was shortened by 3 bases and J by 6 bases, with 20 bases between the two germline ends. CDR3 in amino acids: CASSFGGLRIPPEAFF. CDR3 bases: TGTGCCAGCAGTTTTGGTGGTCTGAGGATCCCCCCTGAAGCTTTCTTT.

The chain has TRBV19 and TRBJ1-1; TRBD1 might be the D (5 bases). The CDR3 spans 14 residues. The germline CDR1 and CDR2 sequences are LNHDA and SQIVND (reference sequence). V was shortened by 3 bases and J by 0 bases, with 8 bases between the two germline ends. The CDR3 protein is CASSIQGLNTEAFF. CDR3 bases: TGTGCCAGTAGTATCCAGGGATTGAACACTGAAGCTTTCTTT.

The chain joins TRBV9 to TRBJ2-5; 13 bases align to TRBD2. The CDR3 loop spans 15 amino acids. Germline V gene data show CDR1 as SGDLS and CDR2 as YYNGEE. With V trimmed by 0 bases and J by 7 bases, 3 bases remained unmatched. The CDR3 nucleotides read TGTGCCAGCAGCGTAGGGACTAGCGGGAGTGGGACCCAGTACTTC. Amino acid sequence: CASSVGTSGSGTQYF. The full variable domain, completed using reference TRBV9 and TRBJ2-5, is DSGVTQTPKHLITATGQRVTLRCSPRSGDLSVYWYQQSLDQGLQFLIQYYNGEERAKGNILERFSAQQFPDLHSELNLSSLELGDSALYFCASSVGTSGSGTQYFGPGTRLLVL.

The chain links TRBV5-1 to TRBJ1-1, with D perhaps TRBD1 (6 bases). Looked up from germline, CDR1 is SGHRS and CDR2 is YFSETQ. Trimming removed 4 bases from V and 0 bases from J, with 13 bases in between. CDR3 length: 15 residues. The CDR3 region has the DNA TGCGCCAGCAGCGAGGACAGCCCGGTGAACACTGAAGCTTTCTTT. Translation gives CASSEDSPVNTEAFF.

The chain joins TRBV3-1 (or the pseudogene TRBV3-2) to TRBJ1-5; D is unresolved. This CDR3 is 15 amino acids long. CDR1 is LGHDT and CDR2 is YNNKEL in the germline V gene (reference sequence). Trimming stripped 2 bases from V and 5 bases from J, with 13 bases between. The CDR3 spells CASSQRGLTDQPQHF. CDR3 nucleotides: TGTGCCAGCAGCCAACGAGGACTAACAGATCAGCCCCAGCATTTT.

The chain couples TRBV28 to TRBJ2-3, with 10 bases that match TRBD1. The CDR3 sequence is 16 residues long. V dropped 4 bases and J dropped 5; count of bases not matched to a gene: 9. Germline assignment: CDR1 MDHEN and CDR2 SYDVKM. CDR3 residues: CASSSPGTGAGDTQYF. The DNA for the CDR3 is TGTGCCAGCAGTTCACCCGGGACAGGGGCCGGAGATACGCAGTATTTT.

The genes are TRBV11-2 and TRBJ2-7, with 12 positions matching TRBD2. Germline V gene lookup returns CDR1 SGHAT and CDR2 FQNNGV. V was clipped by 0 bases and J by 0 bases; unmatched bases: 12. The CDR3 totals 20 residues. Here the CDR3 DNA reads TGTGCCAGCAGCTTAGATTGGGCGAAGGGACTAGCGGGCAGCTCCTACGAGCAGTACTTC. Protein sequence: CASSLDWAKGLAGSSYEQYF.

The chain is built from TRBV19 and TRBJ1-5; 8 nucleotides align to TRBD1. V was pared by 7 bases and J by 7 bases, with 12 bases of the junction left unmatched. The CDR3 spans 15 residues. From germline, CDR1 is LNHDA and CDR2 SQIVND (reference sequence). CDR3 sequence: CASTATQGGRQPQHF. CDR3 nucleotides: TGTGCCAGTACCGCCACACAGGGGGGGAGGCAGCCCCAGCATTTT.

This clone was seen a single time. The CDR3 DNA reads as TGTGCCAGCAGCTTAACCCCAGGTTGGCTCAGTGAGCAGTTCTTC. The encoded protein is CASSLTPGWLSEQFF. The chain is built from TRBV11-2 and TRBJ2-1, with D uncertain. CDR3 length: 15 amino acids. The V gene lost 2 bases and the J gene lost 9 bases, with 17 bases spanning the gap. Germline V lookup: CDR1 SGHAT, CDR2 FQNNGV.

This clone was picked up one time. V usage is TRBV19 and J usage is TRBJ1-1; possible D gene TRBD1, 6 bases. The CDR3 is 14 residues long. Trimming cost V 3 bases and J 4 bases, with 12 bases left between them. CDR1 and CDR2 (germline): LNHDA, SQIVND (reference sequence). CDR3 bases: TGTGCCAGTAGTATGACAGGCGGGGGCACTGAAGCTTTCTTT. Translation gives CASSMTGGGTEAFF.